This T cell receptor beta chain emerged from a study of human T cells and chemical hapten exposure. Overall study findings and caveats: The study found expanded TCRs formed significantly more large CDR3 similarity clusters than controls. Alopecia was present in the donors, so their immune response may differ from healthy people's. No change in TCRs above 1 in 1000 frequency was produced by DPC sensitization.

Stated time point: patch test 1, 2 weeks after DPC sensitization. The treatment: therapeutic diphenylcyclopropenone sensitization with weekly scalp DPC. Ten or more counts support this clonotype. Its antigen is unknown. TCRdb processed the RACE reads anew with MiXCR; each CDR3 protein has one entry. Of some 80,000 distinct CDR3 sequences in the sample, over 8.5% were seen once. CDR3 length: 15 residues. Germline loops: CDR1 SGHVS, CDR2 FNYEAQ. With 0 bases removed from V and 2 bases from J, the gap between germline ends came to 8 bases. The receptor's source is a woman aged 45-60 years with alopecia areata. Some clones in this sample may be carry-over from other donors' samples. The specimen comprised whole blood, sampled in connection with sensitization to the hapten diphenylcyclopropenone (DPC). This chain uses TRBV7-6 with TRBJ2-1; possible D gene TRBD2, 6 bases. The CDR3 reads CASSLAAGAYNEQFF. CDR3 DNA sequence: TGTGCCAGCAGCTTAGCAGCGGGTGCCTACAATGAGCAGTTCTTC.